The 10 T cell receptor beta chains below were found in one sample sequenced in a study of T cells after posttransplantation cyclophosphamide. Busulfan-fludarabine conditioning, marrow transplant, and cyclophosphamide on days +3 and +4 were administered. The repertoire was sequenced with immunoSEQ multiplex PCR; TCRdb's copy has only in-frame clones and lacks some. Recorded here are 7,000 to 9,000 clones, none singletons. This sample comprised PBMCs, obtained after allogeneic stem cell transplant with posttransplant cyclophosphamide. Source of these receptors: a male patient aged 18-29 years who received an allogeneic stem cell transplant from an unrelated donor, was CMV-positive, and had acute and chronic GVHD. Some T cells may have come from the graft donor.

This clone was observed many times. Here the CDR3 reads CASSYSTGLYYNEQFF. In DNA, the CDR3 is TGTGCCAGCAGTTATAGTACGGGGTTATACTACAATGAGCAGTTCTTC. The gene calls are TRBV6-5 and TRBJ2-1, with D perhaps TRBD2 (5 bases). Trimming removed 3 bases from V and 3 bases from J, with 15 bases in between. The CDR3 has 16 amino acids. CDR1 MNHEY and CDR2 SVGAGI come from the germline V gene.

The sample holds many counts of this clone. The chain joins TRBV28 to TRBJ1-5; D is unclear. The V end lost 2 bases, the J end lost 7 bases, and 12 bases lay between the germline ends. The CDR3 is 14 residues long. CDR1 MDHEN and CDR2 SYDVKM come from the germline V gene. The CDR3 coding sequence is TGTGCCAGCAGTTTAGGCCACCCTGGCCAGCCCCAGCATTTT. Protein: CASSLGHPGQPQHF.

This clone was seen ten or more times. The J gene is TRBJ2-1, the V gene TRBV10-3; 9 bases line up with TRBD2. This CDR3 has 15 residues. Trimming cost V 3 bases and J 10 bases; bases outside gene matches: 10. Germline lookup yields CDR1 ENHRY and CDR2 SYGVKD. The CDR3 bases are TGTGCCATCAGTGATACTAGCGGGCCGGGGGGAGAGCAGTTCTTC. This sequence encodes CAISDTSGPGGEQFF.

This clone was recorded many times. J is TRBJ2-1 and V is TRBV7-8, with 12 nucleotides matching TRBD2. CDR3 length equals 18 residues. V lost 5 bases, J lost 4 bases, and 12 bases stayed unmatched. The germline gives CDR1 SGHVS, CDR2 FQNEAQ. The CDR3 spells CASSPYLLTSGGYNEQFF. In DNA form, the CDR3 reads TGTGCCAGCAGCCCGTACCTTTTGACTAGCGGGGGTTACAATGAGCAGTTCTTC.

Ten or more counts support this clone. V is TRBV11-2 and J is TRBJ1-1, with TRBD1 matching 8 bases. CDR1 SGHAT and CDR2 FQNNGV come from the germline V gene. This CDR3 is 15 amino acids long. The J segment lost 4 bases and the V segment lost 8 bases, leaving 12 bases of the junction unmatched. CDR3 residues: CASSSSDRGGTEAFF. The CDR3 DNA sequence: TGTGCCAGCTCCTCATCCGACAGGGGAGGCACTGAAGCTTTCTTT.

This clone was seen ten or more times. The chain joins TRBV27 to TRBJ1-1, with D possibly matching TRBD1 (6 bases). V was pared by 1 base and J by 11 bases, with 14 bases between. The CDR3 extends over 13 amino acids. Looked up from germline, CDR1 is MNHEY and CDR2 is SMNVEV (reference sequence). CDR3 nucleotide sequence: TGTGCCAGCAGTTTATTGGATAAGGGACATGCTTTCTTT. Amino acids: CASSLLDKGHAFF.

This clone was seen many times. The chain combines TRBV7-9 with TRBJ1-1; 7 bases map to TRBD1. The length of the CDR3 is 17 residues. Germline CDR1 SEHNR, CDR2 FQNEAQ (reference sequence). J lost 4 bases, V lost 5 bases, and 16 bases had no gene match. Here the CDR3 DNA reads TGTGCCAGCAGCCCCAACTCCGGGACAGTTGCGGGCACTGAAGCTTTCTTT. Protein: CASSPNSGTVAGTEAFF.

This clone has ten or more counts. This sequence joins TRBV27 and TRBJ1-2; TRBD1 aligns across 8 bases. The ends lost 6 bases at V and 4 bases at J; junction bases unmatched: 4. The length of the CDR3 is 13 residues. The germline V gene encodes CDR1 MNHEY and CDR2 SMNVEV (reference sequence). DNA for the CDR3: TGTGCCAGCAGCATGACAGGGGTCTATGGCTACACCTTC. It encodes CASSMTGVYGYTF.

This clone appeared many times. The V call is TRBV9, the J call TRBJ2-1, with 12 nucleotides matching TRBD2. The trim removed 0 bases at V and 6 bases at J, leaving 4 bases unmatched. The V gene's germline CDR1 is SGDLS and CDR2 YYNGEE. CDR3 size: 16 residues. The CDR3 protein is CASSVVTSGGFNEQFF. For the CDR3, the DNA is TGTGCCAGCAGCGTAGTGACTAGCGGGGGCTTCAATGAGCAGTTCTTC.

Ten or more counts support this clone. The rearrangement links TRBV9 to TRBJ2-1, with 13 nucleotides matching TRBD2. CDR1 SGDLS and CDR2 YYNGEE come from the germline V gene. The CDR3 is 15 residues long. Unmatched junction bases numbered 4, after V lost 3 bases and J lost 7 bases. The CDR3 loop reads CASSGLAGGRNEQFF. The CDR3, as DNA: TGTGCCAGCAGCGGACTAGCGGGGGGTAGGAATGAGCAGTTCTTC.